A selection of T cell receptor beta chains follows, all from one sample in a study of blood T cell repertoires in COVID-19. The assay was immunoSEQ multiplex PCR, and TCRdb's table has in-frame clones only and misses some. Of about 420,000 clones in the sample, around nine tenths were seen once. The material sequenced was peripheral blood. The receptors originated from a man between 18 and 29 years old with COVID-19, enrolled during active disease. Each CDR3 is given with its conserved first and last residue.

v_gene: TRBV5-1; j_gene: TRBJ2-5; CDR3aa: CASSLGDRLQETQYF
v_gene: TRBV20-1; j_gene: TRBJ2-5; CDR3aa: CSPGGRETQYF
v_gene: TRBV20-1; j_gene: TRBJ2-1; CDR3aa: CSASRRREPGYNEQFF
v_gene: TRBV7-8; j_gene: TRBJ1-2; CDR3aa: CASSQGTGLYGYTF
v_gene: TRBV7-9; j_gene: TRBJ2-1; CDR3aa: CASSPTSWSSYNEQFF
v_gene: TRBV19; j_gene: TRBJ2-1; CDR3aa: CASTGTSGGDNEQFF
v_gene: TRBV5-4; j_gene: TRBJ2-7; CDR3aa: CASSQGGTGAHEQYF
v_gene: TRBV25-1; j_gene: TRBJ2-7; CDR3aa: CASREGGQPTYEQYF
v_gene: TRBV7-8; j_gene: TRBJ2-5; CDR3aa: CASSPKGTGRLETQYF
v_gene: TRBV5-4; j_gene: TRBJ2-3; CDR3aa: CASKTPGLAEADTQYF
v_gene: TRBV24-1; j_gene: TRBJ2-1; CDR3aa: CATSDFTSGSGYEQFF
v_gene: TRBV15; j_gene: TRBJ2-1; CDR3aa: CATSRAGGGGGLYNEQFF
v_gene: TRBV2; j_gene: TRBJ1-1; CDR3aa: CASRSVNTEAFF
v_gene: TRBV2; j_gene: TRBJ1-5; CDR3aa: CASKEIRSNQPQHF
v_gene: TRBV3-1/TRBV3-2; j_gene: TRBJ2-5; CDR3aa: CASSQGRRLGVTQYF
v_gene: TRBV4-1; j_gene: TRBJ2-3; CDR3aa: CASSPRGDSGQGTQYF
v_gene: TRBV7-7; j_gene: TRBJ2-5; CDR3aa: CASSDPAGAKETQYF
v_gene: TRBV19; j_gene: TRBJ1-2; CDR3aa: CASSQGAPNYGYTF
v_gene: TRBV7-9; j_gene: TRBJ2-5; CDR3aa: CASSAGLIAGLQETQYF
v_gene: TRBV19; j_gene: TRBJ1-6; CDR3aa: CASSTQPGQAKWNSPLHF
v_gene: TRBV6-5; j_gene: TRBJ1-5; CDR3aa: CASSLSWSQPQHF
v_gene: TRBV6-2/TRBV6-3; j_gene: TRBJ2-7; CDR3aa: CASSYTLTYEQYF
v_gene: TRBV3-1/TRBV3-2; j_gene: TRBJ1-3; CDR3aa: CASSQVRGSGNTIYF
v_gene: TRBV13; j_gene: TRBJ1-1; CDR3aa: CASTPGGEWRGTEAFF
v_gene: TRBV7-8; j_gene: TRBJ2-2; CDR3aa: CASPPGEGKNTGELFF
v_gene: TRBV29-1; j_gene: TRBJ1-1; CDR3aa: CSAPGSTEAFF
v_gene: TRBV2; j_gene: TRBJ1-5; CDR3aa: CASSSSGNQPQHF
v_gene: TRBV27; j_gene: TRBJ2-2; CDR3aa: CASSGGSRTNTGELFF
v_gene: TRBV7-3; j_gene: TRBJ2-1; CDR3aa: CASSSAPGQGGNEQFF
v_gene: TRBV7-8; j_gene: TRBJ2-3; CDR3aa: CASSRGTSGKDTQYF
v_gene: TRBV5-6; j_gene: TRBJ2-7; CDR3aa: CASSLGTGTYEQYF
v_gene: TRBV18; j_gene: TRBJ2-5; CDR3aa: CASSSWSGIQETQYF
v_gene: TRBV3-1/TRBV3-2; j_gene: TRBJ2-1; CDR3aa: CASSQQRGVNNEQFF
v_gene: TRBV7-9; j_gene: TRBJ1-5; CDR3aa: CASSPLLGQGDSNQPQHF
v_gene: TRBV7-8; j_gene: TRBJ2-2; CDR3aa: CASSPSGSYPGELFF
v_gene: TRBV5-1; j_gene: TRBJ2-1; CDR3aa: CASSSRKQGIEQFF